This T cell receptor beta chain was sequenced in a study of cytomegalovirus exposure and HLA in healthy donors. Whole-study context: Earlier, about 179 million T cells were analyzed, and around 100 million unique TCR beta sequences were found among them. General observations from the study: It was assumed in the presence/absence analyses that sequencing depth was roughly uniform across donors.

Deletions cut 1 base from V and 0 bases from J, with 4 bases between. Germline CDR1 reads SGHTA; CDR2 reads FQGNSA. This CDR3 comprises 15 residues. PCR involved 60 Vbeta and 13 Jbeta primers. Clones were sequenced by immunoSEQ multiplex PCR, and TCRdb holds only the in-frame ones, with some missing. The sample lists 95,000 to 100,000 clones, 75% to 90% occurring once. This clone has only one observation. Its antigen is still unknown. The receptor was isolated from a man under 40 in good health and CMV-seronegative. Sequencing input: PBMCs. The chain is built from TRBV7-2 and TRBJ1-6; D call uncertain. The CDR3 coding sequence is TGTGCCAGCAGCTTAGGTCGCTCCTATAATTCACCCCTCCACTTT. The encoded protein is CASSLGRSYNSPLHF.